The source of this TCR beta chain is a study of T cell responses to AZD1222 COVID-19 vaccine. Measured with immunoSEQ multiplex PCR; TCRdb has only the in-frame clones, and not every one. The sample includes approximately 80,000 clones, approximately 85% of them seen just once. The CDR3 spans 16 residues. The germline V gene encodes CDR1 SGHTA and CDR2 FQGNSA. Trimming took 3 bases from V and 2 from J; bases not matched to a gene: 6. The sample here was peripheral blood, taken 28 days after the second AZD1222 dose. V gene TRBV7-2 combines with J gene TRBJ2-5; TRBD1 agrees at 10 bases. The receptor was derived from an adult who received the AZD1222 COVID-19 vaccine. CDR3 protein: CASSLGDRGIQETQYF. The CDR3 DNA sequence: TGTGCCAGCAGCTTGGGGGACAGGGGAATACAAGAGACCCAGTACTTC.